The clone carrying this T cell receptor (beta chain) was detected once. These data originate in a study of blood T cell repertoires in COVID-19. Turning to the study itself: Acute and convalescent COVID-19 specimens originated in the United States, Italy and Spain. Sample material is recorded as cDNA or gDNA derived from T cells, B-cell-depleted T cells, or PBMCs.

The CDR3 loop spans 13 amino acids. V lost 1 base and J lost 8, with 8 bases in between. Germline loops: CDR1 MGHRA, CDR2 YSYEKL. Source study methods: The authors estimated nucleated cell counts from reference gene primer amplification. Generated by immunoSEQ multiplex PCR, the TCRdb table keeps only in-frame clones and is missing some. That table furnishes V, J and clone size, whereas the DNA furnished D and trimming. The sample has tens of thousands of clones, around 87% seen once. Source material: peripheral blood. The source of this sequence is a human donor in a cohort sampled during active COVID-19. The V call is TRBV4-1, the J call TRBJ1-4, with D unclear. CDR3 region: CASSQVAIEKLFF. The CDR3 DNA is TGCGCCAGCAGCCAAGTGGCCATAGAAAAACTGTTTTTT.